This T cell receptor (beta chain) came from a study of blood T cells in healthy people across ages. Study-level findings and limits: Per million T cells, TCR beta diversity dropped about linearly as age rose. Donor CMV status, an unknown factor, possibly confounded changes in expanded clonotypes.

Donors were systemically healthy Caucasian individuals from Russia aged roughly 6 to 95 years. It was with a sample-barcoded 5' primer and a J-beta primer mix that a second PCR of roughly 7 to 11 cycles was run. Tagging of each cDNA molecule was performed by a template-switch adaptor with 12 random nucleotides. In TCRdb, the 5' RACE reads were re-called with MiXCR into one record per CDR3 protein. The data contain about 730,000 distinct CDR3 sequences, roughly 44% of them singletons. In the case of this clonotype: Antigen unknown.

Input material: blood. The TCR comes from a woman aged 55-69 years in good health.

The CDR3 nucleotides read TGCAGTGCAGGGGTCACAGATACGCAGTATTTT. Translated: CSAGVTDTQYF. The chain recombines TRBV20-1 with TRBJ2-3; weak D call: TRBD1 (5 bases). Germline V gene data show CDR1 as DFQATT and CDR2 as SNEGSKA (reference sequence). Trimming removed 6 bases at V and 2 bases at J, with 6 bases between. The CDR3 has 11 residues.